This T cell receptor beta chain comes out of a study of shared clonotypes between healthy human individuals. Whole-study context: Two women and a few men aged 18 to 49 served as donors. Researchers assigned three CD4 naive, three CD4 memory, two CD8 naive and one CD8 memory plate to each donor.

Of note for this clone: Its specificity is unknown.

CDR3 length: 13 residues. The V and J ends lost 9 bases and 7 bases, in that order; junction bases with no gene match: 6. Germline-derived CDR1 and CDR2 are MDHEN and SYDVKM. Original analysis: Junction-only sequences without quality scores were provided by ImmunoSEQ, so filtering was different. Some clones are missing from TCRdb's copy, which holds only in-frame ones; the method was immunoSEQ multiplex PCR. From that table come the V and J calls and clone size; the DNA was used to work out D and trimming. The profile shows about 2,500,000 clones, over 85% of them singletons. Study findings and constraints: In having few donors, the study represented limited genetic and exposure-history diversity.

This chain connects TRBV28 to TRBJ2-2; 9 nucleotides align to TRBD1. The clonotype was recovered from a man between 18 and 29 years old in good health. The material sequenced was naive CD4+ T cells sorted from blood. The sample's subset: CD45RA+ positively selected. CDR3 in DNA: TGTGCCAGTGACAGGGGGTCATTCGGGGAGCTGTTTTTT. Translating gives CASDRGSFGELFF.